The 30 T cell receptor beta chains reported below all come from one sample, sequenced in a study of persistence of HIV-infected CD4 T cells. The stimulus was lysate of CMV-infected fibroblasts, 10 ug/mL. CD4+ T cells upregulating both CD40 ligand and CD69 were sorted as responding cells. These receptors lack a known antigen. The libraries were made with immunoSEQ version 4 in survey mode. Here immunoSEQ multiplex PCR was the method, and the copy in TCRdb shows in-frame clones only, minus some. Of roughly 17,000 clones in the sample, 65% were seen once. The source material was CD4+ T cells sorted from PBMCs after approximately 19-hour stimulation, sampled from a patient who received antiretroviral therapy. The receptors were gathered from an adult woman with HIV who was CMV-seropositive.

This clone rates as medium-sized. The chain is built from TRBV30 and TRBJ1-2, with a weak D call TRBD1 (5 bases). The V gene lost 0 bases and the J gene lost 8 bases, with 13 bases spanning the gap. From germline, CDR1 is GTSNPN and CDR2 SVGIG (reference sequence). This CDR3 has 13 residues. CDR3 region: CAWSVSGGDGYTF. CDR3 nucleotide sequence: TGTGCCTGGAGTGTATCCGGGGGAGACGGCTACACCTTC.

V and J are TRBV7-2 and TRBJ2-7; either TRBD1 or TRBD2 may fit D (5 bases each). CDR3 size: 15 residues. In germline, CDR1 is SGHTA, CDR2 FQGNSA. V was trimmed by 1 base and J by 7 bases, leaving 17 bases between them. The CDR3 region is CASSLVSGTGVEQYF. For the CDR3, the DNA is TGTGCCAGCAGCTTAGTGTCAGGGACCGGAGTGGAGCAGTACTTC. Together with reference TRBV7-2 and TRBJ2-7, the CDR3 gives the full variable domain: GAGVSQSPSNKVTEKGKDVELRCDPISGHTALYWYRQSLGQGLEFLIYFQGNSAPDKSGLPSDRFSAERTGGSVSTLTIQRTQQEDSAVYLCASSLVSGTGVEQYFGPGTRLTVT.

This clone was seen a single time. V gene TRBV9 combines with J gene TRBJ2-1; 12 bases are shared with TRBD2. Germline assignment: CDR1 SGDLS and CDR2 YYNGEE. J lost 9 bases, V lost 5 bases, and 9 bases had no gene match. This CDR3 has 15 amino acids. This chain's CDR3 is CASRPSGRDSGEQFF. In DNA, the CDR3 is TGTGCCAGCAGACCTAGCGGGAGGGACAGCGGTGAGCAGTTCTTC.

The J gene is TRBJ2-7, the V gene TRBV6-6; TRBD1 matches at 8 bases. Looked up from germline, CDR1 is MNHNY and CDR2 is SVGAGI (reference sequence). This CDR3 is built from 14 residues. J gave up 1 base and V 6 bases, and 5 bases lay outside the gene matches. The CDR3 region has the DNA TGTGCCAGCAGCAGGGGGCTCGGGTCCTACGAGCAGTACGTC. Translation gives CASSRGLGSYEQYV.

This rearrangement joins TRBV5-1 to TRBJ1-2; D is uncertain. Germline assignment: CDR1 SGHRS and CDR2 YFSETQ. Trimming removed 5 bases at V and 4 bases at J, with 24 bases between. The CDR3 totals 17 residues. The CDR3 DNA sequence: TGCGCCAGCAGAACATCCTCAGGCGCTTTGGTCGGCTATGGCTACACCTTC. The encoded protein is CASRTSSGALVGYGYTF.

The rearrangement links TRBV5-1 to TRBJ1-4; D gene uncertain. Trimming removed 2 bases at V and 2 bases at J, with 13 bases between. CDR1 and CDR2 (germline): SGHRS, YFSETQ. This CDR3 is 16 amino acids long. The CDR3 sequence: CASSLSRSPTNEKLFF. For the CDR3, the DNA is TGCGCCAGCAGCTTAAGCCGGAGTCCGACTAATGAAAAACTGTTTTTT.

The V and J genes are TRBV18 and TRBJ2-1; 9 nucleotides agree with TRBD1. CDR1 and CDR2 (germline): KGHSH, LQKENI. V lost 6 bases to trimming and J lost 6 bases; unmatched junction nucleotides: 6. This CDR3 has 14 residues. The CDR3 sequence: CASSRDRAVNEQFF. CDR3 DNA sequence: TGTGCCAGCTCCCGGGACAGGGCTGTCAATGAGCAGTTCTTC.

The gene calls are TRBV2 and TRBJ1-5; D unresolved. V dropped 7 bases and J dropped 0 bases, with 7 bases sitting between them. This CDR3 comprises 13 residues. Germline assignment: CDR1 SNHLY and CDR2 FYNNEI. The CDR3 bases are TGTGCCAGCAACCCTGTTAGCAATCAGCCCCAGCATTTT. Amino acids: CASNPVSNQPQHF.

The rearrangement links TRBV18 to TRBJ1-1; D possibly corresponds to TRBD1 (5 bases). This CDR3 has 12 amino acids. V was pared by 10 bases and J by 11 bases, with 20 bases between. The V gene's germline CDR1 is KGHSH and CDR2 LQKENI. The CDR3: CATLGGKGWAFF. CDR3 DNA sequence: TGTGCCACCCTAGGAGGGAAGGGGTGGGCTTTCTTT.

The chain recombines TRBV9 with TRBJ1-1; the D is unclear. The V end lost 0 bases, the J end lost 10 bases, and 16 bases lay between the germline ends. Germline CDR1 reads SGDLS; CDR2 reads YYNGEE. The CDR3 sequence is 14 residues long. The CDR3 here is CASSVVDGDGVAFF. CDR3 in DNA: TGTGCCAGCAGCGTAGTAGACGGCGACGGAGTAGCTTTCTTT.

The rearrangement joins TRBV14 to TRBJ1-1; TRBD1 might be the D (6 bases). The CDR3 runs to 16 residues. Germline V gene lookup returns CDR1 SGHDN and CDR2 FVKESK. Trimming stripped 0 bases from V and 3 bases from J, with 14 bases between. The CDR3 DNA reads as TGTGCCAGCAGCCAAGATGGGGGCAGGGCGGACACTGAAGCTTTCTTT. It translates to CASSQDGGRADTEAFF.

The genes are TRBV5-1 and TRBJ2-3, with D unresolved. The germline V gene has CDR1 SGHRS and CDR2 YFSETQ. The length of the CDR3 is 14 residues. Trimming pared 0 bases from V and 6 bases from J, leaving 11 bases between. CDR3 sequence (DNA): TGCGCCAGCAGCTTGGGCCGAAGAGCCGATACGCAGTATTTT. Translation: CASSLGRRADTQYF.

This chain links TRBV12-3 or TRBV12-4 with TRBJ1-1; D unclear. V lost 3 bases to trimming and J lost 9 bases, with 14 bases between them. The CDR3 has 13 residues. The CDR3 DNA is TGTGCCAGCAGTTTCGGGGTCGCTTCTCAAGCTTTCTTT. The encoded protein is CASSFGVASQAFF.

The V and J genes are TRBV18 and TRBJ1-1; D gene uncertain. The V gene's germline CDR1 is KGHSH and CDR2 LQKENI. The CDR3 totals 13 residues. Trimming left V 1 base short and J 0 bases short, with 3 bases between. The CDR3: CASSPRMNTEAFF. In DNA form, the CDR3 reads TGTGCCAGCTCACCACGGATGAACACTGAAGCTTTCTTT. Complete variable domain (other parts from reference TRBV18 and TRBJ1-1): NAGVMQNPRHLVRRRGQEARLRCSPMKGHSHVYWYRQLPEEGLKFMVYLQKENIIDESGMPKERFSAEFPKEGPSILRIQQVVRGDSAAYFCASSPRMNTEAFFGQGTRLTVV.

This clone came up a few times. This rearrangement joins TRBV19 to TRBJ1-2; D is unclear. This CDR3 is 14 amino acids long. V shed 5 bases and J shed 3 bases, with 13 bases lying between them. CDR1 is LNHDA and CDR2 is SQIVND in the germline V gene (reference sequence). The CDR3 reads CASSVTAEDYGYTF. In DNA form, the CDR3 reads TGTGCCAGTAGTGTTACAGCGGAGGACTATGGCTACACCTTC.

The J gene is TRBJ1-4, the V gene TRBV7-9, with D possibly being TRBD1 (5 bases). This CDR3 spans 11 amino acids. CDR1 is SEHNR and CDR2 is FQNEAQ in the germline V gene (reference sequence). V was clipped by 4 bases and J by 10 bases, with 7 bases between them. The CDR3 sequence: CASSSRGKLFF. The CDR3 coding sequence is TGTGCCAGCAGCTCAAGGGGAAAACTGTTTTTT.

The chain has TRBV28 and TRBJ1-5; 9 bases fit TRBD1. Germline loops: CDR1 MDHEN, CDR2 SYDVKM. There are 14 residues in the CDR3. J was trimmed by 7 bases and V by 5 bases; bases with no gene match: 6. In DNA, the CDR3 is TGTGCCAGCAGTCCCCAGACAGGGGGACAGCCCCAGCATTTT. This sequence encodes CASSPQTGGQPQHF.

The V and J genes are TRBV28 and TRBJ1-1; the match to TRBD1 covers 8 bases. The CDR3 is 14 amino acids. CDR1 and CDR2 from the germline V gene are MDHEN and SYDVKM. With 9 bases clipped from V and 0 bases from J, the junction kept 6 bases outside the gene matches. The CDR3 region is CASFTGGVNTEAFF. In DNA, the CDR3 is TGTGCCAGTTTCACAGGGGGGGTGAACACTGAAGCTTTCTTT.

This clone showed up just once. The chain joins TRBV24-1 to TRBJ2-3, with D perhaps matching TRBD1 or TRBD2 (5 bases each). Germline CDR1 and CDR2: KGHDR and SFDVKD. The CDR3 is 17 residues long. The V and J ends lost 4 bases and 9 bases respectively, with 25 bases between them. Here the CDR3 DNA reads TGTGCCACCAGTGACTCCCTGGCCCAATTGGGACGAGGGACGCAGTATTTT. Its protein is CATSDSLAQLGRGTQYF.

The gene calls are TRBV7-3 and TRBJ2-3; the D is unclear. CDR3 length: 16 residues. CDR1 and CDR2 (germline): SGHTA, FQGTGA. V shed 2 bases and J shed 4 bases, with 16 bases lying between them. CDR3 residues: CASSLESSGVSDTQYF. DNA of the CDR3: TGTGCCAGCAGCTTAGAGTCTAGTGGAGTGTCAGATACGCAGTATTTT.

The chain is built from TRBV6-4 and TRBJ1-1; tentatively, D is TRBD1 (6 bases). Germline V gene sequence: CDR1 MRHNA, CDR2 SNTAGT. The CDR3 spans 14 residues. V lost 2 bases, J lost 4 bases, and 11 bases lay in between. The CDR3 loop is CASSDGNRATEAFF. The CDR3 DNA reads as TGTGCCAGCAGTGACGGTAACAGGGCCACTGAAGCTTTCTTT.

This clone was seen just once. This sequence joins TRBV6-5 and TRBJ2-7; TRBD1 is a possible D gene (6 bases). The CDR3 loop spans 14 amino acids. The germline gives CDR1 MNHEY, CDR2 SVGAGI. The V end was cut by 2 bases, the J end by 2 bases, with 10 bases between. The CDR3 loop is CASSYDRNTYEQYF. DNA for the CDR3: TGTGCCAGCAGTTACGACAGGAACACCTACGAGCAGTACTTC.

The chain carries TRBV5-4 and TRBJ2-3; tentatively, D is TRBD1 (6 bases). The CDR3 contains 16 residues. The V end lost 4 bases, the J end lost 0 bases, and 15 bases lay between the germline ends. Germline loops: CDR1 SGHNT, CDR2 YYREEE (reference sequence). The CDR3 DNA reads TGTGCCAGCAGCAAGACAGGCAGTGGGAGCACAGATACGCAGTATTTT. Translated: CASSKTGSGSTDTQYF.

This chain uses TRBV19 with TRBJ1-1, with D maybe TRBD1 (5 bases). The CDR3 sequence is 15 residues long. The V end lost 5 bases, the J end lost 1 base, and 14 bases lay between the germline ends. Germline CDR1 LNHDA, CDR2 SQIVND (reference sequence). CDR3 DNA sequence: TGTGCCAGTAGTTTACATTCCGACAGGAACACTGAAGCTTTCTTT. Its protein product is CASSLHSDRNTEAFF.

V gene TRBV5-6 combines with J gene TRBJ1-6; maybe TRBD1 (5 bases). The V gene's germline CDR1 is SGHDT and CDR2 YYEEEE. With 4 bases removed from V and 8 bases from J, the gap between germline ends came to 22 bases. The CDR3 sequence is 17 residues long. The CDR3 bases are TGTGCCAGCAGCCTGGGGGAGGTAAGGAGATCGGATTCACCCCTCCACTTT. Translated, it gives CASSLGEVRRSDSPLHF.

V gene TRBV6-5 combines with J gene TRBJ2-7, with 8 bases matching TRBD1. The CDR3 is made up of 14 amino acids. Unmatched junction bases numbered 8, after V lost 8 bases and J lost 2 bases. CDR1 MNHEY and CDR2 SVGAGI come from the germline V gene. CDR3 sequence reads: CASSPGTGPYEQYV. CDR3 coding DNA: TGTGCCAGCTCACCGGGGACAGGTCCCTACGAGCAGTACGTC.

The table lists this clone with a count of one. The chain uses TRBV5-4 and TRBJ1-2; possibly TRBD1 for D (5 bases). The CDR3 covers 15 residues. Trimming left V 6 bases short and J 7 bases short, with 22 bases between. Per germline, CDR1 SGHNT and CDR2 YYREEE (reference sequence). The CDR3 spells CASTPGGEGPSGYTF. CDR3 nucleotides: TGTGCCAGCACCCCCGGGGGGGAGGGCCCAAGTGGCTACACCTTC.

The chain has TRBV27 and TRBJ2-2, with D possibly being TRBD2 (7 bases). This CDR3 spans 14 amino acids. Germline V lookup: CDR1 MNHEY, CDR2 SMNVEV (reference sequence). V lost 8 bases, J lost 5 bases, and 15 bases lay in between. CDR3 bases: TGTGCCAGCGGCTACGGGGGGCAGACCGGGGAGCTGTTTTTT. Translation gives CASGYGGQTGELFF.

This clone appeared once. The chain combines TRBV9 with TRBJ1-3; TRBD1 aligns across 9 bases. CDR1 and CDR2 from the germline V gene are SGDLS and YYNGEE. The V and J ends lost 5 bases and 0 bases, in that order; junction bases with no gene match: 6. This CDR3 region has 16 residues. The CDR3 spells CASSREGQGSGNTIYF. The CDR3 region has the DNA TGTGCCAGCAGTCGGGAGGGACAGGGCTCTGGAAACACCATATATTTT.

This chain uses TRBV29-1 with TRBJ2-5; 8 bases fit TRBD1. V was clipped by 3 bases and J by 5 bases; unmatched bases: 17. Germline V gene data show CDR1 as SQVTM and CDR2 as ANQGSEA. The CDR3 is made up of 17 amino acids. CDR3 loop: CSVDSDTAGGARETQYF. DNA of the CDR3: TGCAGCGTTGACTCCGACACGGCAGGGGGCGCACGGGAGACCCAGTACTTC.